The 31 T cell receptor beta chains listed next were all sequenced from one sample in a study of graft-versus-host responses after intestinal transplantation. TCRdb's copy holds only in-frame clones and misses some; the assay was immunoSEQ multiplex PCR. The data show around 45,000 clones, around 96% seen once. The source material was PBMCs, sampled 330 to 350 days after intestinal transplant. The receptors stem from a human patient who received an intestinal transplant, so some T cells may come from the graft donor.

The chain links TRBV7-3 to TRBJ2-3; no reliable D call. Germline V lookup: CDR1 SGHTA, CDR2 FQGTGA. Trimming took 2 bases from V and 8 from J, leaving 11 bases between them. The CDR3 spans 13 residues. In nucleotides, the CDR3 is TGTGCCAGCAGCTTACCGCCGGATAGTACGCAGTATTTT. Protein sequence: CASSLPPDSTQYF.

The CDR3: CASRGSGTANNEQFF. In nucleotides, the CDR3 is TGCGCCAGCAGAGGTTCTGGGACCGCGAACAATGAGCAGTTCTTC. This sequence joins TRBV5-1 and TRBJ2-1, with D perhaps TRBD1 or TRBD2 (5 bases each). The V end lost 5 bases, the J end lost 5 bases, and 17 bases lay between the germline ends. The germline CDR1 and CDR2 sequences are SGHRS and YFSETQ. The CDR3 has 15 residues.

This chain uses TRBV4-1 with TRBJ2-5, with 11 bases fitting TRBD2. Germline loops: CDR1 MGHRA, CDR2 YSYEKL. This CDR3 has 16 residues. V trimming: 0 bases; J trimming: 5 bases; junction bases outside the gene matches: 5. The CDR3 region has the DNA TGCGCCAGCAGCCAAGAGGCTAGCGGGAGGTGGGAGACCCAGTACTTC. As protein: CASSQEASGRWETQYF.

The V and J genes are TRBV18 and TRBJ1-2; weak D call: TRBD1 (5 bases). CDR1 and CDR2 from the germline V gene are KGHSH and LQKENI. V lost 2 bases and J lost 6, with 10 bases in between. This CDR3 is 13 amino acids long. The CDR3 region has the DNA TGTGCCAGCTCACCAGGAGGGACGGATGGCTACACCTTC. Residues: CASSPGGTDGYTF. Complete variable domain (other parts from reference TRBV18 and TRBJ1-2): NAGVMQNPRHLVRRRGQEARLRCSPMKGHSHVYWYRQLPEEGLKFMVYLQKENIIDESGMPKERFSAEFPKEGPSILRIQQVVRGDSAAYFCASSPGGTDGYTFGSGTRLTVV.

Only one count was recorded for this clone. The chain joins TRBV6-5 to TRBJ1-2; D not resolved. CDR1 is MNHEY and CDR2 is SVGAGI in the germline V gene. The V and J ends lost 4 bases and 0 bases respectively, with 12 bases between them. The CDR3 is made up of 15 amino acids. CDR3 sequence: CASSLGADANYGYTF. DNA for the CDR3: TGTGCCAGCAGTTTAGGTGCCGACGCTAACTATGGCTACACCTTC.

The rearrangement joins TRBV6-4 to TRBJ2-2, with D hard to call. The CDR3 is made up of 13 amino acids. In germline, CDR1 is MRHNA, CDR2 SNTAGT. V was cut by 3 bases and J by 2 bases, with 4 bases left in between. Written as DNA, the CDR3 is TGTGCCAGCAGTGAGGACAACACCGGGGAGCTGTTTTTT. Translating it yields CASSEDNTGELFF.

This chain joins TRBV5-1 and TRBJ2-2; D may be TRBD1 or TRBD2 (5 bases each). The CDR3 extends over 15 amino acids. Trimming left V 5 bases short and J 0 bases short, with 11 bases between. Germline V gives CDR1 SGHRS, CDR2 YFSETQ. CDR3 nucleotides: TGCGCCAGCAGGGTAACGGGACCGAACACCGGGGAGCTGTTTTTT. Its translation is CASRVTGPNTGELFF.

This clone appeared a single time. V is TRBV6-9 and J is TRBJ2-5; no reliable D call. This CDR3 comprises 17 residues. Germline V lookup: CDR1 MNHGY, CDR2 SVAAGI. The ends were cut back, 7 bases at V and 2 bases at J, with 23 bases in the middle. CDR3 protein: CASTDEPLPTPQETQYF. The CDR3 DNA reads TGTGCCAGCACTGACGAGCCTCTTCCGACTCCACAAGAGACCCAGTACTTC.

In DNA form, the CDR3 reads TGTGCCAGCGATGATAGCAAGCGGCCCTACGAGCAGTACTTC. Its protein is CASDDSKRPYEQYF. The chain carries TRBV7-9 and TRBJ2-7; D is perhaps TRBD2 (5 bases). The ends were cut back, 8 bases at V and 2 bases at J, with 16 bases in the middle. The germline gives CDR1 SEHNR, CDR2 FQNEAQ (reference sequence). The CDR3 contains 14 residues.

The chain couples TRBV9 to TRBJ1-2; 7 nucleotides align to TRBD1. The germline CDR1 and CDR2 sequences are SGDLS and YYNGEE. This CDR3 region has 17 residues. Trimming cost V 0 bases and J 7 bases; bases outside gene matches: 15. The CDR3 DNA is TGTGCCAGCAGCGTAGGACAGGGCGATGGGATATGGGGTGGCTACACCTTC. It encodes CASSVGQGDGIWGGYTF.

The chain recombines TRBV7-9 with TRBJ1-1; 9 bases are a match to TRBD1. V lost 1 base, J lost 0 bases, and 0 bases stayed unmatched. This CDR3 has 15 amino acids. The germline V gene has CDR1 SEHNR and CDR2 FQNEAQ (reference sequence). The CDR3 here is CASSLGDRVNTEAFF. The CDR3 DNA reads TGTGCCAGCAGCTTAGGGGACAGGGTGAACACTGAAGCTTTCTTT.

The chain uses TRBV29-1 and TRBJ2-5; D unresolved. Trimming took off 1 base at V and 3 bases at J, with 6 bases between the two ends. Looked up from germline, CDR1 is SQVTM and CDR2 is ANQGSEA. The CDR3 runs to 12 residues. CDR3 coding DNA: TGCAGCGTTGAAGGGAGAGAAGAGACCCAGTACTTC. It translates to CSVEGREETQYF.

CDR3 amino acids: CASSQELYLGGGVVDTQYF. DNA for the CDR3: TGTGCCAGCAGCCAAGAGTTGTATCTGGGGGGGGGTGTTGTAGATACGCAGTATTTT. The chain carries TRBV4-2 and TRBJ2-3; 7 positions match TRBD2. This CDR3 contains 19 residues. The germline V gene encodes CDR1 LGHNA and CDR2 YNFKEQ. The V and J ends lost 0 bases and 5 bases, in that order; junction bases with no gene match: 17.

The chain couples TRBV7-6 to TRBJ2-3; weak D call: TRBD2 (5 bases). V lost 5 bases to trimming and J lost 4 bases, with 10 bases between them. CDR1 and CDR2 (germline): SGHVS, FNYEAQ. The CDR3 totals 13 residues. CDR3 coding DNA: TGTGCCAGCAGCCCCGACTATTCAGATACGCAGTATTTT. This gives the protein CASSPDYSDTQYF.

V gene TRBV7-2 combines with J gene TRBJ2-7; 7 bases align to TRBD2. Per the germline V gene, CDR1 is SGHTA and CDR2 is FQGNSA. CDR3 length: 14 residues. J lost 2 bases, V lost 2 bases, and 3 bases had no gene match. CDR3 region: CASSLWGGTYEQYF. CDR3 bases: TGTGCCAGCAGCTTATGGGGGGGGACCTACGAGCAGTACTTC.

This sequence joins TRBV2 and TRBJ2-7, with TRBD1 matching over 9 bases. This CDR3 is built from 12 residues. CDR1 SNHLY and CDR2 FYNNEI come from the germline V gene. The trim removed 4 bases at V and 6 bases at J, leaving 1 base unmatched. The CDR3 bases are TGTGCCAGCAGTGGGACAGGGGTCGAGCAGTACTTC. Amino acids: CASSGTGVEQYF.

The chain employs TRBV28 and TRBJ2-5; the D is unclear. The CDR3 runs to 13 residues. Deletions cut 6 bases from V and 5 bases from J, with 13 bases between. The germline V gene has CDR1 MDHEN and CDR2 SYDVKM. The CDR3: CASRDDSRETQYF. CDR3 coding DNA: TGTGCCAGCAGGGACGATAGTAGGGAGACCCAGTACTTC.

The V and J genes are TRBV5-1 and TRBJ1-1; maybe TRBD1 (5 bases). The CDR3 loop spans 14 amino acids. Trimming cost V 0 bases and J 2 bases, with 8 bases left between them. The germline V gene encodes CDR1 SGHRS and CDR2 YFSETQ. For the CDR3, the DNA is TGCGCCAGCAGCTTGGGACAGATAAACACTGAAGCTTTCTTT. Its protein is CASSLGQINTEAFF.

The chain is built from TRBV7-6 and TRBJ1-6, with D unclear. The CDR3 runs 17 residues. The V gene's germline CDR1 is SGHVS and CDR2 FNYEAQ. V gave up 1 base and J gave up 0 bases, with 10 bases separating them. CDR3 protein: CASSLGLRGSYNSPLHF. DNA for the CDR3: TGTGCCAGCAGCTTAGGACTACGGGGCTCCTATAATTCACCCCTCCACTTT.

The chain links TRBV7-9 to TRBJ1-1, with D maybe TRBD1 (5 bases). V shed 5 bases and J shed 0 bases, with 19 bases lying between them. The CDR3 totals 17 residues. The germline V gene encodes CDR1 SEHNR and CDR2 FQNEAQ (reference sequence). CDR3 nucleotides: TGTGCCAGCAGCCACAACCCAGGGCGTGTCATGAACACTGAAGCTTTCTTT. It specifies CASSHNPGRVMNTEAFF.

The chain couples TRBV7-9 to TRBJ2-7; D uncertain. The CDR3 is 13 residues long. Trimming shortened V by 4 bases and J by 4 bases, and 11 bases separated the two germline ends. Germline values: CDR1 SEHNR, CDR2 FQNEAQ (reference sequence). CDR3 region: CASSSLDGYEQYF. The CDR3 bases are TGTGCCAGCAGCTCTCTAGACGGATACGAGCAGTACTTC.

The chain uses TRBV18 and TRBJ2-7; TRBD1 agrees at 8 bases. The CDR3 loop spans 16 amino acids. Losses at the gene ends were 4 bases for V and 4 bases for J; bases not matched to a gene: 12. Germline assignment: CDR1 KGHSH and CDR2 LQKENI. The CDR3 DNA is TGTGCCAGCTCACAAGCCTCGACAGGGGCTGGGTACGAGCAGTACTTC. It yields the protein CASSQASTGAGYEQYF. The variable domain in full, with the rest retrieved from reference TRBV18 and TRBJ2-7, is NAGVMQNPRHLVRRRGQEARLRCSPMKGHSHVYWYRQLPEEGLKFMVYLQKENIIDESGMPKERFSAEFPKEGPSILRIQQVVRGDSAAYFCASSQASTGAGYEQYFGPGTRLTVT.

This chain connects TRBV18 to TRBJ1-3, with a possible D match to TRBD1 (5 bases). The germline V gene has CDR1 KGHSH and CDR2 LQKENI. There are 18 residues in the CDR3. Trimming stripped 3 bases from V and 3 bases from J, with 21 bases between. In DNA form, the CDR3 reads TGTGCCAGCTCACCGCCCGGTCTCGTGAGGGGAGGTGGAAACACCATATATTTT. The encoded protein is CASSPPGLVRGGGNTIYF.

This rearrangement joins TRBV9 to TRBJ2-7; perhaps TRBD2 as D (6 bases). The CDR3 is made up of 15 amino acids. The V and J ends lost 0 bases and 2 bases respectively, with 12 bases between them. CDR1 is SGDLS, CDR2 YYNGEE, per germline. Here the CDR3 reads CASSVATGVTYEQYF. CDR3 coding DNA: TGTGCCAGCAGCGTAGCTACGGGGGTCACCTACGAGCAGTACTTC.

V is TRBV5-1 and J is TRBJ2-7, with 9 nucleotides matching TRBD1. Germline CDR1 reads SGHRS; CDR2 reads YFSETQ. The V gene end was trimmed by 0 bases and the J gene end by 9 bases; junction bases not matched to a gene: 10. The CDR3 totals 15 residues. In DNA, the CDR3 is TGCGCCAGCAGCTTGGACAGGGGGCCTGAGAGGAGGCAGTACTTC. Residues: CASSLDRGPERRQYF.

The chain recombines TRBV5-1 with TRBJ1-1, with 7 positions matching TRBD1. The CDR3 is made up of 15 amino acids. Germline loops: CDR1 SGHRS, CDR2 YFSETQ. Trimming cost V 0 bases and J 6 bases; bases outside gene matches: 8. The DNA of the CDR3 is TGCGCCAGCAGCTTGGCGACAGGGTTGGGAGCTGAAGCTTTCTTT. Protein sequence: CASSLATGLGAEAFF.

The V call is TRBV5-1, the J call TRBJ2-2; D gene ambiguous. V lost 0 bases, J lost 8 bases, and 11 bases lay in between. CDR1 is SGHRS, CDR2 YFSETQ, per germline. This CDR3 has 14 amino acids. The CDR3 DNA sequence: TGCGCCAGCAGCTTGGTCGCCCTAAAAGGGGAGCTGTTTTTT. It translates to CASSLVALKGELFF.

Comments on this clone: Germline is not matched at one junction end, which may reflect a read error. The gene calls are TRBV6-5 and TRBJ2-5; 7 nucleotides agree with TRBD2. The CDR3 extends over 14 amino acids. CDR1 and CDR2 (germline): MNHEY, SVGAGI. CDR3: CASRLLGGSEAQYF. The CDR3 region has the DNA TGTGCCAGCAGACTTCTCGGGGGGTCAGAGGCCCAGTACTTC.

The chain carries TRBV5-1 and TRBJ1-3, with a possible D match to TRBD1 (5 bases). The CDR3 contains 14 residues. Trimming took 1 base from V and 2 from J, leaving 7 bases between them. CDR1 is SGHRS and CDR2 is YFSETQ in the germline V gene. The CDR3 DNA reads TGCGCCAGCAGCTTGCCAGGGACTGGAAACACCATATATTTT. Protein: CASSLPGTGNTIYF.

The chain combines TRBV6-9 with TRBJ1-1; tentatively, D is TRBD1 (5 bases). V lost 6 bases, J lost 5 bases, and 13 bases lay in between. The germline gives CDR1 MNHGY, CDR2 SVAAGI. This CDR3 has 13 residues. CDR3 coding DNA: TGTGCCAGCAGCCACCTCAGGGTAACTGAAGCTTTCTTT. Translation: CASSHLRVTEAFF.

This chain joins TRBV19 and TRBJ2-7; D gene unclear. Germline assignment: CDR1 LNHDA and CDR2 SQIVND (reference sequence). The CDR3 loop spans 15 amino acids. V dropped 0 bases and J dropped 0 bases, with 9 bases sitting between them. CDR3 loop: CASSIDLDLSYEQYF. The CDR3 bases are TGTGCCAGTAGTATAGATCTTGACCTCTCCTACGAGCAGTACTTC. The whole variable domain, remainder taken from reference TRBV19 and TRBJ2-7, is DGGITQSPKYLFRKEGQNVTLSCEQNLNHDAMYWYRQDPGQGLRLIYYSQIVNDFQKGDIAEGYSVSREKKESFPLTVTSAQKNPTAFYLCASSIDLDLSYEQYFGPGTRLTVT.